One and the same sample provided the 17 T cell receptor beta chains below, sequenced in a study of response to subunit inactivated influenza vaccine. One entry per CDR3 protein, called by TCRdb with MiXCR from the RT-PCR reads. The sample lists around 790,000 distinct CDR3 sequences, 21% occurring once. This specimen consisted of PBMCs from blood, obtained 4 to 6 days after vaccination. These receptors were obtained from a man aged 50 or older who received an inactivated influenza vaccine.

The sample holds a few counts of this clonotype. Its ends do not fully match the called genes, so a read error is possible. The chain couples TRBV20-1 to TRBJ2-7; 11 bases map to TRBD2. Germline V gene data show CDR1 as DFQATT and CDR2 as SNEGSKA (reference sequence). The CDR3 extends over 14 amino acids. CDR3 loop: CGYSSGRLHTRQYF. CDR3 nucleotide sequence: TGTGGGTACTCTAGCGGGAGGCTTCACACCCGGCAGTACTTC.

This clonotype appeared a few times. The genes are TRBV12-3 or TRBV12-4 and TRBJ1-1, with D tentatively TRBD1 (6 bases). Trimming removed 5 bases from V and 5 bases from J, with 15 bases in between. There are 14 residues in the CDR3. CDR3 nucleotides: TGTGCCAGCAGTCACAGGGTGACAGCGACTGAAGCTTTCTTT. It is translated as CASSHRVTATEAFF.

The count of this clonotype is one. The chain links TRBV5-1 to TRBJ1-6; maybe TRBD1 (6 bases). The CDR3 sequence is 14 residues long. CDR1 is SGHRS, CDR2 YFSETQ, per germline. The V end was cut by 0 bases, the J end by 8 bases, with 9 bases between. The CDR3 DNA sequence: TGCGCCAGCAGCTTGGCGGGGGCTGATTCACCCCTCCACTTT. Protein: CASSLAGADSPLHF. The complete variable domain, with remaining parts taken from reference TRBV5-1 and TRBJ1-6, reads KAGVTQTPRYLIKTRGQQVTLSCSPISGHRSVSWYQQTPGQGLQFLFEYFSETQRNKGNFPGRFSGRQFSNSRSEMNVSTLELGDSALYLCASSLAGADSPLHFGNGTRLTVT.

The gene calls are TRBV4-3 and TRBJ2-3; D is possibly TRBD2 (5 bases). V was shortened by 0 bases and J by 3 bases, with 10 bases between the two germline ends. The CDR3 spans 15 residues. The germline V gene has CDR1 LGHNA and CDR2 YSLEER. The CDR3 region is CASSQDRDSTDTQYF. In DNA, the CDR3 is TGCGCCAGCAGCCAAGATCGGGATTCGACAGATACGCAGTATTTT.

J is TRBJ2-1 and V is TRBV7-9; TRBD2 aligns across 7 bases. CDR1 and CDR2 from the germline V gene are SEHNR and FQNEAQ (reference sequence). V lost 4 bases and J lost 5; bases outside the gene matches: 8. This CDR3 region has 15 residues. The CDR3 DNA reads TGTGCCAGCAGCTGGGCTAGCGGAAGCAACAATGAGCAGTTCTTC. Its protein is CASSWASGSNNEQFF.

This clonotype turned up a few times. The V and J genes are TRBV5-5 and TRBJ2-1; 8 nucleotides line up with TRBD2. J lost 9 bases, V lost 7 bases, and 15 bases had no gene match. Germline assignment: CDR1 SGHKS and CDR2 YYEKEE (reference sequence). The CDR3 is 15 amino acids. The CDR3 is CASHPSGSWVPEQFF. As DNA, the CDR3 is TGTGCCAGCCACCCGAGCGGGAGCTGGGTGCCTGAGCAGTTCTTC.

The chain carries TRBV20-1 and TRBJ2-7; 7 bases match TRBD1. The CDR3 is 14 amino acids. Unmatched junction bases numbered 8, after V lost 5 bases and J lost 1 base. The V gene's germline CDR1 is DFQATT and CDR2 SNEGSKA (reference sequence). The CDR3 reads CSAFFPGQSYEQYF. CDR3 bases: TGCAGTGCTTTCTTTCCGGGACAGTCCTACGAGCAGTACTTC.

This rearrangement joins TRBV12-3 or TRBV12-4 to TRBJ1-4; unclear D gene. V lost 6 bases and J 0 bases, leaving 14 bases between the germline ends. The CDR3 extends over 16 amino acids. The CDR3 is CASSPPRRATNEKLFF. In nucleotides, the CDR3 is TGTGCCAGCAGCCCCCCTAGACGTGCAACTAATGAAAAACTGTTTTTT.

This chain joins TRBV5-5 and TRBJ2-7; 8 nucleotides line up with TRBD1. V trimming: 5 bases; J trimming: 2 bases; junction bases outside the gene matches: 6. Germline CDR1 and CDR2: SGHKS and YYEKEE (reference sequence). The CDR3 length is 14 residues. The CDR3 here is CASRTGTGPYEQYF. CDR3 nucleotide sequence: TGTGCCAGCAGGACCGGGACAGGACCCTACGAGCAGTACTTC.

The V call is TRBV6-5, the J call TRBJ1-5; D possibly corresponds to TRBD1 (6 bases). The CDR3 is 15 amino acids. Germline V gene lookup returns CDR1 MNHEY and CDR2 SVGAGI. The ends were cut back, 4 bases at V and 0 bases at J, with 10 bases in the middle. The CDR3 DNA is TGTGCCAGCAGTTCGAAACAGGGTAGCAATCAGCCCCAGCATTTT. It yields the protein CASSSKQGSNQPQHF.

The chain carries TRBV11-2 and TRBJ2-7; the match to TRBD2 covers 9 bases. The CDR3 has 15 residues. Germline assignment: CDR1 SGHAT and CDR2 FQNNGV. V was pared by 0 bases and J by 3 bases, with 3 bases of the junction left unmatched. In nucleotides, the CDR3 is TGTGCCAGCAGCTTAGAGGCGCGGGAGGGCTACGAGCAGTACTTC. Protein: CASSLEAREGYEQYF.

The rearrangement uses TRBV9 and TRBJ2-1; 7 bases are a match to TRBD1. Germline CDR1 and CDR2: SGDLS and YYNGEE. The J segment lost 8 bases and the V segment lost 5 bases, leaving 13 bases of the junction unmatched. The CDR3 is 15 residues long. CDR3 nucleotide sequence: TGTGCCAGCAGTTTCGGGACAGTCCCCCTTTATGAGCAGTTCTTC. Protein product: CASSFGTVPLYEQFF.

The chain carries TRBV6-6 and TRBJ1-6; D remains unclear. From germline, CDR1 is MNHNY and CDR2 SVGAGI (reference sequence). This CDR3 contains 11 residues. With 8 bases removed from V and 9 bases from J, the gap between germline ends came to 8 bases. DNA of the CDR3: TGTGCCAGCTCTACGGGTTCACCCCTCCACTTT. Protein: CASSTGSPLHF.

This clonotype was detected only a few times. The CDR3 nucleotides are TGTGCCAGCAGTCGGACAGCGGGCTACGAGCAGTACTTC. Residues: CASSRTAGYEQYF. This chain links TRBV6-1 with TRBJ2-7, with D perhaps assigned TRBD1 or TRBD2 (6 bases each). The ends were cut back, 5 bases at V and 3 bases at J, with 11 bases in the middle. The CDR3 spans 13 residues. Germline V lookup: CDR1 MNHNS, CDR2 SASEGT.

This sequence joins TRBV6-1 and TRBJ2-4; D may be TRBD1 (5 bases). The V gene lost 2 bases and the J gene lost 2 bases, with 7 bases spanning the gap. There are 14 residues in the CDR3. Looked up from germline, CDR1 is MNHNS and CDR2 is SASEGT. The CDR3 sequence: CASSEPGTKNIQYF. The CDR3 coding sequence is TGTGCCAGCAGTGAACCAGGGACCAAAAACATTCAGTACTTC.

V gene TRBV9 combines with J gene TRBJ2-1; 11 bases are a match to TRBD2. V lost 0 bases, J lost 9 bases, and 5 bases stayed unmatched. Germline V gives CDR1 SGDLS, CDR2 YYNGEE. The CDR3 has 15 residues. DNA for the CDR3: TGTGCCAGCAGCGTAGTGGCTAGCGGGAGGTCTGAGCAGTTCTTC. Residues: CASSVVASGRSEQFF.

CDR3 protein: CASSQNDRGNEQFF. In nucleotides, the CDR3 is TGTGCCAGCAGCCAAAACGACAGGGGCAATGAGCAGTTCTTC. This chain uses TRBV4-2 with TRBJ2-1; 8 nucleotides line up with TRBD1. The CDR3 sequence is 14 residues long. Germline trimming cut 2 bases from V and 6 bases from J; bases unmatched to any gene: 3. Germline values: CDR1 LGHNA, CDR2 YNFKEQ.